This TCR beta chain was sequenced during a study of CD8 T cells in ankylosing spondylitis. V was shortened by 2 bases and J by 0 bases, with 5 bases between the two germline ends. The CDR3 covers 14 residues. Via MiXCR, TCRdb re-called the 5' RACE reads, giving one row per CDR3 protein. The sample lists 200,000 to 250,000 distinct CDR3 sequences; 8% to 11% were seen once. Sequencing was carried out using blood, either unsorted or a sorted T cell fraction (not recorded which). The TCR sequence derives from a male donor with ankylosing spondylitis or in good health (not recorded which). The V and J genes are TRBV12-3 or TRBV12-4 and TRBJ1-3; no reliable D call. DNA for the CDR3: TGTGCCAGCAGTTTACTACGCTCTGGAAACACCATATATTTT. Amino acid sequence: CASSLLRSGNTIYF.